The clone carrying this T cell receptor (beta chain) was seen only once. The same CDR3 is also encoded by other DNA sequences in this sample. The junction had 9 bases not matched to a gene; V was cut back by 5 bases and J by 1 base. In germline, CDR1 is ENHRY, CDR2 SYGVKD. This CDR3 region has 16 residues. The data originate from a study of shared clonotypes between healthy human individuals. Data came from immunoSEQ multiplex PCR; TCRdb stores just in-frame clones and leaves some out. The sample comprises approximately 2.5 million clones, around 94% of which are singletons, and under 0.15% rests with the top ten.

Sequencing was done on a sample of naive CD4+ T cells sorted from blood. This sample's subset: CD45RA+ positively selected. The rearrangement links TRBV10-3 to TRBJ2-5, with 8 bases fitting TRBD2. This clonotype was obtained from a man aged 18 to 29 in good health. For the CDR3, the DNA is TGTGCCATCAGTAGAAATGGACTAGCCTCCCAAGAGACCCAGTACTTC. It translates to CAISRNGLASQETQYF.